The rows below give T cell receptor beta chains drawn from one sample of a study of T cell responses to AZD1222 COVID-19 vaccine. The assay was immunoSEQ multiplex PCR, and TCRdb's table has in-frame clones only and misses some. The sample consists of 75,000 to 85,000 clones, approximately 88% of them appearing once. The sequencing used peripheral blood, collected 28 days after the second AZD1222 dose. Receptors originate from an adult who received the AZD1222 COVID-19 vaccine. CDR3s include the opening cysteine and the closing phenylalanine or tryptophan. The order of the fields is clone size, D gene, V gene, J gene, CDR3 length, CDR3 protein, CDR3 DNA. A D gene is named only where the DNA matches it firmly. Size is omitted from some rows. Given values are once, few, many or a class for expanded clones.

few	.	TRBV6-6	TRBJ1-2	15	CASSYSIGENYGYTF	TGTGCCAGCAGTTACTCGATCGGGGAGAACTATGGCTACACCTTC
.	.	TRBV6-5	TRBJ1-5	15	CASSTRDGRGRPQHF	TGTGCCAGCAGTACCCGGGACGGAAGGGGGAGGCCCCAGCATTTT
.	.	TRBV28	TRBJ2-7	15	CASSAPGTFSYEQYF	TGTGCCAGCAGCGCCCCCGGGACATTCTCCTACGAGCAGTACTTC
.	TRBD1	TRBV6-5	TRBJ2-7	16	CASSYSGQGAFDEQYF	TGTGCCAGCAGTTACTCGGGACAGGGGGCTTTCGACGAGCAGTACTTC
.	.	TRBV7-2	TRBJ1-5	15	CASSFVGAPNQPQHF	TGTGCCAGCAGCTTTGTGGGGGCCCCAAATCAGCCCCAGCATTTT
.	.	TRBV12-3/TRBV12-4	TRBJ2-5	13	CASSLANQETQYF	TGTGCCAGCAGTTTGGCTAACCAAGAGACCCAGTACTTC
.	.	TRBV9	TRBJ1-6	15	CASSVESSYNSPLHF	TGTGCCAGCAGCGTCGAGAGCTCCTATAATTCACCCCTCCACTTT
.	.	TRBV9	TRBJ2-7	13	CASSPPSSYEQYF	TGTGCCAGCAGCCCCCCGAGCTCCTACGAGCAGTACTTC
many	.	TRBV9	TRBJ2-1	15	CASSARVGGWNEQFF	TGTGCCAGCAGCGCCCGAGTAGGGGGGTGGAATGAGCAGTTCTTC
.	.	TRBV3-1/TRBV3-2	TRBJ1-5	13	CASSQSRGQPQHF	TGTGCCAGCAGCCAATCCCGGGGGCAGCCCCAGCATTTT
.	.	TRBV6-5	TRBJ2-1	15	CASSFSGPGVGEQFF	TGTGCCAGCAGTTTCAGCGGGCCGGGGGTAGGAGAGCAGTTCTTC
.	TRBD1	TRBV7-9	TRBJ2-2	16	CARRKLGQGYTGELFF	TGTGCCAGAAGAAAGTTGGGACAGGGATACACCGGGGAGCTGTTTTTT
.	.	TRBV16	TRBJ2-7	15	CASSQWRGSSDEQYF	TGTGCCAGCAGCCAATGGCGAGGGTCTTCGGACGAGCAGTACTTC
once	.	TRBV18	TRBJ1-3	16	CASSPQLGFSGNTIYF	TGTGCCAGCTCACCACAGTTGGGTTTCTCTGGAAACACCATATATTTT
.	.	TRBV21-1	TRBJ1-1	16	CASSNFWAPRYTEAFF	TGTGCCAGCAGCAATTTCTGGGCCCCTCGTTACACTGAAGCTTTCTTT
.	.	TRBV24-1	TRBJ1-2	14	CATSEPGRNYGYTF	TGTGCCACCAGTGAGCCAGGGAGAAACTATGGCTACACCTTC
once	.	TRBV5-6	TRBJ1-5	14	CASSLRDSNQPQHF	TGTGCCAGCAGCTTGAGGGATAGCAATCAGCCCCAGCATTTT
.	.	TRBV10-3	TRBJ1-1	14	CAISPRGINTEAFF	TGTGCCATCAGTCCAAGAGGAATTAACACTGAAGCTTTCTTT
.	TRBD1	TRBV27	TRBJ2-1	16	CASPCRSGGSYNEQFF	TGTGCCAGCCCTTGTCGGTCAGGGGGCTCCTACAATGAGCAGTTCTTC
few	.	TRBV4-3	TRBJ2-5	13	CASSRGADETQYF	TGCGCCAGCAGCCGAGGAGCGGATGAGACCCAGTACTTC
.	.	TRBV7-8	TRBJ1-5	13	CASSPALPQPQHF	TGTGCCAGCAGCCCAGCCTTGCCACAGCCCCAGCATTTT
.	TRBD2	TRBV20-1	TRBJ2-3	17	CSASGSGGSTPTDTQYF	TGCAGTGCTAGTGGTAGCGGGGGGTCAACGCCCACAGATACGCAGTATTTT
.	.	TRBV7-7	TRBJ2-2	13	CASSLTAWGELFF	TGTGCTAGCAGCTTGACTGCATGGGGGGAGCTGTTTTTT
.	.	TRBV19	TRBJ1-5	14	CASSAGRGDQPQHF	TGTGCCAGTAGCGCTGGGAGGGGCGATCAGCCCCAGCATTTT
.	TRBD1	TRBV15	TRBJ1-2	14	CATSRDSTGGGYTF	TGTGCCACCAGCAGAGATAGTACAGGGGGAGGCTACACCTTC
.	.	TRBV7-2	TRBJ2-3	14	CASSLDFATDTQYF	TGTGCCAGCAGCTTAGATTTCGCCACAGATACGCAGTATTTT
.	.	TRBV4-1	TRBJ1-3	16	CASSAGLGGGENTIYF	TGCGCCAGCAGCGCAGGGCTCGGGGGAGGCGAAAACACCATATATTTT
.	.	TRBV6-5	TRBJ1-2	14	CASSYFPTAYGYTF	TGTGCCAGCAGTTACTTTCCGACAGCCTATGGCTACACCTTC
few	.	TRBV6-5	TRBJ1-6	12	CASSYGQHPLHF	TGTGCCAGCAGTTACGGGCAGCATCCCCTCCACTTT
once	.	TRBV6-6	TRBJ1-5	15	CASSYSGAENQPQHF	TGTGCCAGCAGTTACTCGGGGGCCGAGAATCAGCCCCAGCATTTT
.	TRBD2	TRBV13	TRBJ2-1	15	CASSLGREGYNEQFF	TGTGCCAGCAGCTTAGGCCGGGAGGGCTACAATGAGCAGTTCTTC
.	TRBD1	TRBV10-3	TRBJ1-2	14	CAISESQGNYGYTF	TGTGCCATCAGTGAGTCACAGGGGAACTATGGCTACACCTTC
.	TRBD1	TRBV6-5	TRBJ1-2	15	CASSPDRDPLYGYTF	TGTGCCAGCAGCCCGGACAGGGACCCCCTCTATGGCTACACCTTC
.	.	TRBV7-9	TRBJ1-4	12	CASSVGDDGLFF	TGTGCCAGCAGTGTTGGAGACGACGGACTGTTTTTT
.	.	TRBV9	TRBJ1-3	15	CASSGPLLSGNTIYF	TGTGCCAGCAGCGGGCCTTTGCTCTCTGGAAACACCATATATTTT
once	.	TRBV18	TRBJ1-6	15	CASSPLQGDNSPLHF	TGTGCCAGCTCACCACTACAGGGAGATAATTCACCCCTCCACTTT
.	TRBD1	TRBV5-1	TRBJ1-1	14	CASSLFRQGTEAFF	TGCGCCAGCAGCTTGTTCCGACAGGGAACTGAAGCTTTCTTT
.	.	TRBV5-6	TRBJ1-5	16	CASSLAGGYSNQPQHF	TGTGCCAGCAGCTTGGCCGGGGGTTATAGCAATCAGCCCCAGCATTTT